This T cell receptor (beta chain) came from a study of cytomegalovirus exposure and HLA in healthy donors. On this clone itself: Its cognate antigen is unknown.

Study-wide findings and caveats: Immune exposure was documented only through CMV serostatus.

The PCR contained 60 Vbeta and 13 Jbeta primers. The repertoire was sequenced with immunoSEQ multiplex PCR; TCRdb's copy has only in-frame clones and lacks some. The sample includes approximately 180,000 clones, around four fifths of them seen just once. Trimming cost V 6 bases and J 7 bases, with 16 bases left between them. CDR1 and CDR2 (germline): SGHNT, YYREEE (reference sequence). This CDR3 comprises 14 residues. This chain joins TRBV5-4 and TRBJ1-4; unclear D gene. The clonotype originates from a woman aged 55-70 years in good health and CMV-seropositive. Input material: PBMCs. In DNA, the CDR3 is TGTGCCAGCACCAAGGAGGAGGACGGTGAAAAACTGTTTTTT. Residues: CASTKEEDGEKLFF.